The next 4 T cell receptor beta chains were all read from a single sample in a study of blood T cell repertoires in COVID-19. Profiled with immunoSEQ multiplex PCR; TCRdb holds only in-frame clones, not every one. The repertoire holds some 200,000 clones, with about nine tenths as singletons. Sequenced: PBMCs or T cells enriched from blood (not recorded which). Every receptor here comes from a woman in her 30s who had recovered from COVID-19.

The CDR3 nucleotides are TGCAGTGCTAGTGGTCGGAGCTCCTATAATTCACCCCTCCACTTT. Its protein is CSASGRSSYNSPLHF. The chain uses TRBV20-1 and TRBJ1-6; D gene unclear. The CDR3 sequence is 15 residues long. V lost 3 bases to trimming and J lost 0 bases, with 9 bases between them. From germline, CDR1 is DFQATT and CDR2 SNEGSKA (reference sequence).

The J gene is TRBJ2-7, the V gene TRBV9; the match to TRBD2 covers 13 bases. The junction had 3 bases not matched to a gene; V was cut back by 4 bases and J by 2 bases. This CDR3 contains 15 residues. Germline V gene lookup returns CDR1 SGDLS and CDR2 YYNGEE. The CDR3 bases are TGTGCCAGCAGCAGTACTAGCGGGGGGGCCTACGAGCAGTACTTC. This gives the protein CASSSTSGGAYEQYF.

V usage is TRBV7-8 and J usage is TRBJ2-1; maybe TRBD2 (5 bases). CDR1 SGHVS and CDR2 FQNEAQ come from the germline V gene. The CDR3 has 16 amino acids. V was trimmed by 5 bases and J by 5 bases, leaving 19 bases between them. The CDR3 loop reads CASSPGWGWADNEQFF. The CDR3 coding sequence is TGTGCCAGCAGCCCGGGGTGGGGTTGGGCGGACAATGAGCAGTTCTTC.

The rearrangement joins TRBV14 to TRBJ2-3; D unresolved. CDR1 SGHDN and CDR2 FVKESK come from the germline V gene. This CDR3 region has 13 residues. Trimming stripped 1 base from V and 6 bases from J, with 8 bases between. The CDR3 DNA is TGTGCCAGCAGCCAAGCATTGGAGGATACGCAGTATTTT. Translated: CASSQALEDTQYF.